This note documents a single T cell receptor beta chain sequence. Its antigen is undetermined. This specimen belongs to a study of T cell repertoires in cytomegalovirus infection. Study-level points and caveats: HLA-C-restricted CMV-specific TCR beta clonotypes prevailed in the ex vivo response.

The length of the CDR3 is 17 residues. Trimming at V came to 3 bases and at J to 5 bases, leaving 14 bases not matched to a gene. The germline V gene has CDR1 LNHDA and CDR2 SQIVND (reference sequence). One entry per CDR3 protein results from TCRdb running MiXCR on the reads. The sample lists some 940,000 distinct CDR3 sequences, around 30% occurring once. The source was cultured CD8+ T cells from PBMCs, collected from culture after CMV antigen stimulation. This sequence originates from a human donor in good health (CMV status not recorded). Some clones in this sample may be carry-over from other donors' samples. The chain combines TRBV19 with TRBJ2-3, with 7 positions matching TRBD2. In DNA form, the CDR3 reads TGTGCCAGTAGTATGAGGCCCAGCGGGGAGGCCAGAGATACGCAGTATTTT. This sequence encodes CASSMRPSGEARDTQYF.